Given below is one T cell receptor beta chain in context. This clone was seen a handful of times. Its cognate antigen has yet to be identified. No base-level quality is on record; no much larger clone is a single base apart. Via the germline V gene, CDR1 is SGHTA and CDR2 FQGNSA. Trimming takes 4 bases from V and 5 bases from J, and the germline ends sit 8 bases apart. The CDR3 runs 12 residues from the cysteine to the phenylalanine. Left in the record is the CDR3 DNA by itself, 36 bases read in frame from the first base. This specimen's time point label, interpreted: cycle 4 day 1 (C4D1), after about 6 weeks of nivolumab. Every trial patient had relapsed after autologous stem cell transplantation, and cohorts A, B and C differed in prior brentuximab vedotin exposure. The trial cohort was composed of 56 patients with relapsed/refractory classical Hodgkin lymphoma, for whom complete response, partial response or progressive disease was recorded as best overall response. Trial patients were treated with single-agent nivolumab in the multi-cohort phase II CheckMate 205 trial. An independent review committee assessed best overall response using the 2007 International Working Group response criteria. Trial PBMCs were collected immediately before nivolumab initiation (C1D1) and during therapy at cycle 2 day 1 and cycle 4 day 1. Peripheral blood was collected in 8 mL Vacutainer Cell Preparation Tubes, from which PBMCs were isolated by centrifugation and then cryopreserved.

The Qiagen DNeasy kit was used to extract genomic DNA from unsorted PBMCs and from the negatively selected CD4+ and CD8+ fractions. Using primers that anneal to V and J segments, immunoSEQ multiplex PCR amplified the TCR beta CDR3 regions. A synthetic immune receptor repertoire was used to minimize amplification bias, and any remaining bias was removed computationally after sequencing. The authors' analysis ran thus. Custom Python scripts were used to quantify repertoire diversity as the Shannon entropy index. Unsorted, CD4+ and CD8+ repertoires were analyzed separately, except for combined analyses in which CD4+ and CD8+ sequences were merged in silico. Clonal expansion was defined as a frequency increase of at least 2-fold after treatment compared with C1D1, and clones undetected at baseline were assigned a pseudocount of 0.5. Clones with 0 or 1 copy at C1D1 were defined as singleton clones, while clones with 2 or more copies were defined as non-singleton clones. Clones expanded in unsorted samples were labelled as CD4+, CD8+ or unknown by matching protein sequences in sorted samples from the same patient. Wilcoxon tests on paired samples were used to test diversity changes from C1D1 to C4D1. The clones in this table, taken by TCRdb from immuneACCESS, are in-frame only. Not every clone is retained; where verified, under half of the shortfall comes from an unresolved V gene, and the cause of the rest is unknown. V and J calls and clone size follow that table, whereas D and trimming were derived from the DNA. Recorded for this sample are more than 95,000 clones; 89% of them occurred a single time. About 20% of the sample is in the top ten clones.

The sample originates from a study of PD-1 blockade in classical Hodgkin lymphoma (dated by TCRdb to the early 2020s). About the study as a whole: Nivolumab dosing was 3 mg/kg intravenously every 2 weeks, continuing until either disease progression or unacceptable toxicity. A peripheral blood immune signature of response to PD-1 blockade in classical Hodgkin lymphoma was defined using TCR beta sequencing and CyTOF. The full study reports these points: Baseline diversity similar to that of newly diagnosed patients was observed in trial patients achieving complete response, whereas significantly lower diversity was observed in partial responders and progressors. CD4+ but not CD8+ TCR diversity rose significantly by C4D1 (p=0.0027 vs p=0.16), most apparent in complete responders (p=0.02). Baseline TCR diversity was reported as lower in newly diagnosed patients than in healthy donors, and lower still in relapsed/refractory patients. Lower diversity was observed in patients in whom nivolumab was started less than 1 year after ASCT, and these patients were excluded from later analyses so that confounding by immune reconstitution would be avoided. The study covered only a single clinical trial cohort, and the causes of the repertoire differences, possibly disease activity or prior therapy, were still not defined.

This receptor was obtained from a human donor with classical Hodgkin lymphoma. The chain employs TRBV7-2 and TRBJ2-5; tentative D gene TRBD1, with 5 bases matching. Sequencing used peripheral blood mononuclear cells (PBMCs), obtained before the fourth cycle of nivolumab. The sequence in DNA is TGTGCCAGCAGCTACAGGTTGGAGACCCAGTACTTC. This yields the protein CASSYRLETQYF.